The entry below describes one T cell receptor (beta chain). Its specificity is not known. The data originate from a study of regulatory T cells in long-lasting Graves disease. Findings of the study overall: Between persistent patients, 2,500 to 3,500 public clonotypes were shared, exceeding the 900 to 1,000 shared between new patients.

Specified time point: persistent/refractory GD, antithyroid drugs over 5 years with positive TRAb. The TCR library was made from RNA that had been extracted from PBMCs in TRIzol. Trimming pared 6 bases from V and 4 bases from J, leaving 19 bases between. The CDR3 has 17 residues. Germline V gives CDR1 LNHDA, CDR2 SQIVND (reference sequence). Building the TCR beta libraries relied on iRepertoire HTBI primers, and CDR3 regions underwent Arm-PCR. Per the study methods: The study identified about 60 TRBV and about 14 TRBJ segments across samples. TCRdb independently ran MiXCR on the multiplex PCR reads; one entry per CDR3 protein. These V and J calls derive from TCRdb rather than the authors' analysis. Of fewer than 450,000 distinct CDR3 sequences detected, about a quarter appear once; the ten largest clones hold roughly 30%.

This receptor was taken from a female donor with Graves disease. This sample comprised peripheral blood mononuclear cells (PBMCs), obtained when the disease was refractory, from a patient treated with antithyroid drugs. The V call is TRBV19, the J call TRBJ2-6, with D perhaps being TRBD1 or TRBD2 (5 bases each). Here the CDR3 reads CASRGPPRGTGANVLTF. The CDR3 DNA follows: TGTGCCAGTAGAGGCCCCCCTAGAGGGACCGGGGCCAACGTCCTGACTTTC.